The 8 T cell receptor beta chains below were found in one sample sequenced in a study of T cell changes during pregnancy in multiple sclerosis. Here immunoSEQ multiplex PCR was the method, and the copy in TCRdb shows in-frame clones only, minus some. This table has approximately 21,000 clones, 88% appearing once. The sample was CD8+ T cells from peripheral blood mononuclear cells, taken in the third trimester of pregnancy. The receptors were gathered from a female donor in good health, enrolled as a control in a pregnancy study.

The rearrangement links TRBV6-1 to TRBJ1-1; D unclear. V was pared by 2 bases and J by 8 bases, with 12 bases between. Per germline, CDR1 MNHNS and CDR2 SASEGT. The CDR3 is made up of 13 amino acids. CDR3 sequence: CASSERWAAEAFF. In nucleotides, the CDR3 is TGTGCCAGCAGTGAACGCTGGGCTGCAGAAGCTTTCTTT.

The rearrangement joins TRBV19 to TRBJ2-7; TRBD1 might be the D (5 bases). V was cut by 2 bases and J by 0 bases, with 8 bases left in between. CDR3 size: 14 residues. Germline CDR1 LNHDA, CDR2 SQIVND (reference sequence). CDR3 coding DNA: TGTGCCAGTAGTATAACCGACAGCTCCTACGAGCAGTACTTC. It codes for CASSITDSSYEQYF.

The chain joins TRBV5-1 to TRBJ2-7; 8 bases fit TRBD1. Trimming removed 0 bases from V and 0 bases from J; junction bases left unmatched: 5. The CDR3 runs 16 residues. CDR1 and CDR2 from the germline V gene are SGHRS and YFSETQ. Here the CDR3 reads CASSLGQGAASYEQYF. As DNA, the CDR3 is TGCGCCAGCAGCTTGGGTCAGGGGGCAGCCTCCTACGAGCAGTACTTC.

This clone was detected only once. This chain joins TRBV19 and TRBJ2-7; the D gene is possibly TRBD2 (6 bases). The germline gives CDR1 LNHDA, CDR2 SQIVND (reference sequence). With 11 bases removed from V and 7 bases from J, the gap between germline ends came to 18 bases. The length of the CDR3 is 12 residues. CDR3 loop: CAVSTGSDEQYF. The DNA of the CDR3 is TGTGCCGTTTCGACCGGGAGCGATGAGCAGTACTTC.

The V gene is TRBV6-5, the J gene TRBJ2-5; possible D gene TRBD2, 6 bases. Germline values: CDR1 MNHEY, CDR2 SVGAGI. V lost 6 bases, J lost 1 base, and 12 bases lay in between. The CDR3 consists of 14 residues. The CDR3 spells CASSLGGAQETQYF. The CDR3 nucleotides are TGTGCCAGCAGCCTTGGCGGGGCCCAAGAGACCCAGTACTTC.

This clone came up a few times. V usage is TRBV5-6 and J usage is TRBJ2-3; 10 bases are a match to TRBD2. The V gene end was trimmed by 2 bases and the J gene end by 2 bases; junction bases not matched to a gene: 11. The CDR3 sequence is 18 residues long. From germline, CDR1 is SGHDT and CDR2 YYEEEE. CDR3 loop: CASSFGGIAGGYTDTQYF. CDR3 bases: TGTGCCAGCAGCTTTGGTGGAATAGCGGGGGGCTACACAGATACGCAGTATTTT.

The chain links TRBV15 to TRBJ1-1; D gene uncertain. The CDR3 extends over 13 amino acids. Germline loops: CDR1 LNHNV, CDR2 YYDKDF (reference sequence). With 4 bases removed from V and 1 base from J, the gap between germline ends came to 7 bases. CDR3 in amino acids: CATSTRRNTEAFF. The CDR3 nucleotides read TGTGCCACCAGCACCCGCAGGAACACTGAAGCTTTCTTT.

The gene calls are TRBV6-4 and TRBJ2-3, with 9 bases identical to TRBD2. The CDR3 covers 14 residues. Trimming cost V 5 bases and J 1 base; bases outside gene matches: 1. Germline V gene lookup returns CDR1 MRHNA and CDR2 SNTAGT. CDR3 nucleotide sequence: TGTGCCAGCAGTCCTAGCGGGGGCACAGATACGCAGTATTTT. It codes for CASSPSGGTDTQYF.